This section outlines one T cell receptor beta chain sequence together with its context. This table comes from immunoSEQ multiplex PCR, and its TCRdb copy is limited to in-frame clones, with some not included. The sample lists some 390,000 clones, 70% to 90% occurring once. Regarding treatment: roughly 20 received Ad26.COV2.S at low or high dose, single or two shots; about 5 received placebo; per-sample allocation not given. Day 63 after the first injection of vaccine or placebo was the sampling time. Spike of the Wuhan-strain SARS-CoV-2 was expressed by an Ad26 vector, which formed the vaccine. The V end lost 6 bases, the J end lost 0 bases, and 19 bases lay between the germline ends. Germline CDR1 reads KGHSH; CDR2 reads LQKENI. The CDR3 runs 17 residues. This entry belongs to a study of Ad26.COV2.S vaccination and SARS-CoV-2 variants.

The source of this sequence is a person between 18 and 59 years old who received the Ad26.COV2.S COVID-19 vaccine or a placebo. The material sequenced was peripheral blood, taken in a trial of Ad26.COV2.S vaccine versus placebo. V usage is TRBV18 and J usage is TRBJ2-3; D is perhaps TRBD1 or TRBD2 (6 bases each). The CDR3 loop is CASSRGGPQTSTDTQYF. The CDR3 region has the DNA TGTGCCAGCTCCCGAGGGGGGCCTCAGACTAGCACAGATACGCAGTATTTT.